Here is one T cell receptor beta chain with its context. This entry comes from a study of T cell changes during pregnancy in multiple sclerosis. Assay used: immunoSEQ multiplex PCR; TCRdb lists only in-frame clones, some missing. The sample shows 65,000 to 80,000 clones, around 90% of them seen only once. The CDR3 is 16 amino acids. The chain links TRBV21-1 to TRBJ1-5. TRBV21-1 is described as a pseudogene. This sequence was found in a female donor with multiple sclerosis, enrolled in a pregnancy study. This material consisted of CD4+ T cells from peripheral blood mononuclear cells, taken before pregnancy. The CDR3 reads CASSKRAIDGNQPQHF. Here the CDR3 DNA reads TGTGCCAGCAGCAAAAGAGCTATCGATGGCAATCAGCCCCAGCATTTT.